Sequencing of this TCR beta chain was carried out in a study of identical twins. Study results and limitations: Less excess twin sharing appeared in beta out-of-frame sequences. Conclusions rested on cross-sectional statistics rather than following the same donors. A lower insertion count was a feature of abundant cord blood beta clonotypes, with no such feature in memory repertoires.

Template switching added a universal primer binding site, and final cDNA carried unique molecular identifiers. Via MiXCR, TCRdb re-called the 5' RACE reads, giving one row per CDR3 protein. The data contain 350,000 to 400,000 distinct CDR3 sequences, roughly 9% of them singletons. With regard to this clonotype: What it recognizes is unknown.

V was trimmed by 1 base and J by 5 bases, leaving 12 bases between them. The CDR3 extends over 14 amino acids. CDR1 is MGHRA, CDR2 YSYEKL, per germline. The sequenced sample was naive T cells sorted from blood. The chain has TRBV4-1 and TRBJ2-7, with D possibly matching TRBD2 (5 bases). The sequence came from a woman between 45 and 65 years old in good health. CDR3 DNA: TGCGCCAGCAGCCAAGTAGAGGGAGCCCACGAGCAGTACTTC. Translated, it gives CASSQVEGAHEQYF.